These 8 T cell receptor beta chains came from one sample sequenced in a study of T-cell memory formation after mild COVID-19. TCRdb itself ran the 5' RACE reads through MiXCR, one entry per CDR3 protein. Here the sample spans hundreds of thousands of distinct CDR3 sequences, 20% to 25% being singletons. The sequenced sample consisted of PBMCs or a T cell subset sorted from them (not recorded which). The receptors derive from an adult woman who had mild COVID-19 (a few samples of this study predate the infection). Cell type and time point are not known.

In nucleotides, the CDR3 is TGCGCCAGCAGCTTGGACTCCCGGGGCACTGAAGCTTTCTTT. Translating it yields CASSLDSRGTEAFF. The V call is TRBV5-1, the J call TRBJ1-1; no firm D call. CDR1 and CDR2 (germline): SGHRS, YFSETQ. V lost 0 bases and J lost 4, with 10 bases in between. The CDR3 contains 14 residues. The variable domain in full, completed from reference TRBV5-1 and TRBJ1-1, reads KAGVTQTPRYLIKTRGQQVTLSCSPISGHRSVSWYQQTPGQGLQFLFEYFSETQRNKGNFPGRFSGRQFSNSRSEMNVSTLELGDSALYLCASSLDSRGTEAFFGQGTRLTVV.

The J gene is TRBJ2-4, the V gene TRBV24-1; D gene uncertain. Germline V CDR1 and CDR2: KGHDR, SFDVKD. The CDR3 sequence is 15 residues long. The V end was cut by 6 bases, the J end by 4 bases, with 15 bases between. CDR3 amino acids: CATSQPGPLKNIQYF. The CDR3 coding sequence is TGTGCCACCAGTCAACCGGGTCCACTGAAAAACATTCAGTACTTC.

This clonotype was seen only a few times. This CDR3 is CASSPRLAGSRYSTGELFF. CDR3 sequence (DNA): TGTGCCAGCAGCCCCAGACTAGCGGGGTCCCGCTACAGCACCGGGGAGCTGTTTTTT. V usage is TRBV7-2 and J usage is TRBJ2-2, with 11 nucleotides matching TRBD2. The CDR3 has 19 amino acids. Trimming took 5 bases from V and 4 from J; bases not matched to a gene: 15. CDR1 and CDR2 from the germline V gene are SGHTA and FQGNSA. The full variable domain, completed using reference TRBV7-2 and TRBJ2-2, is GAGVSQSPSNKVTEKGKDVELRCDPISGHTALYWYRQSLGQGLEFLIYFQGNSAPDKSGLPSDRFSAERTGGSVSTLTIQRTQQEDSAVYLCASSPRLAGSRYSTGELFFGEGSRLTVL.

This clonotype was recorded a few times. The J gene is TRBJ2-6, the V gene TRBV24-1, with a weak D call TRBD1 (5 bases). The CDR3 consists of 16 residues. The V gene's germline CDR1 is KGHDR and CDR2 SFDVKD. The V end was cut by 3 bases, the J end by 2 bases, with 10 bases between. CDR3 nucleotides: TGTGCCACCAGTGATCCTGACAGTACTGGGGCCAACGTCCTGACTTTC. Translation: CATSDPDSTGANVLTF.

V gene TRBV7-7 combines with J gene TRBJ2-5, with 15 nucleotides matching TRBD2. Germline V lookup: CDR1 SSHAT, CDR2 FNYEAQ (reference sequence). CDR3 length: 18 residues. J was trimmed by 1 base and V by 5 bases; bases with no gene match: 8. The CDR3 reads CASSRLGLAGGLQETQYF. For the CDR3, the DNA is TGTGCCAGCAGCCGACTCGGACTAGCGGGGGGGCTCCAAGAGACCCAGTACTTC.

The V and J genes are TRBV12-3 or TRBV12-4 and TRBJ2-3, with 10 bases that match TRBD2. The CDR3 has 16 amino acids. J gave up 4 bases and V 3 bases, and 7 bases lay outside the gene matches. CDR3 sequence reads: CASSFIELAGSDTQYF. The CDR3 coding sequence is TGTGCCAGCAGTTTTATTGAACTAGCGGGATCAGATACGCAGTATTTT.

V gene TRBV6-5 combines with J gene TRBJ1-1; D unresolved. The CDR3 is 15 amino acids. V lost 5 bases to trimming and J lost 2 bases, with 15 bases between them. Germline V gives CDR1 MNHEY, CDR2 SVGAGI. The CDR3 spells CASSDWTGRNTEAFF. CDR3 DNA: TGTGCCAGCAGTGACTGGACGGGGAGAAACACTGAAGCTTTCTTT.

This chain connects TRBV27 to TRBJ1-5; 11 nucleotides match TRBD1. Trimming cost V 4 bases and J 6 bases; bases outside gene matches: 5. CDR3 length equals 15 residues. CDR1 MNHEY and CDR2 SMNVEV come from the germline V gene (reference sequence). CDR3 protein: CASSSWTGGFQPQHF. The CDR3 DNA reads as TGTGCCAGCAGTTCATGGACAGGGGGCTTTCAGCCCCAGCATTTT.